Here is one T cell receptor beta chain with its context. Its matching antigen is unknown. Primers used in a second PCR of about 7 to 12 cycles were a sample-barcoded 5' primer and a J-beta primer mix. A template-switch adaptor that had 12 random nucleotides put a tag on each cDNA molecule. From the 5' RACE reads, TCRdb called clonotypes with MiXCR, one entry per CDR3 protein. This sample carries fewer than 750,000 distinct CDR3 sequences, around 52% of them seen once, and the ten largest clones take approximately 15%. Germline V gives CDR1 LNHNV, CDR2 YYDKDF (reference sequence). The CDR3 spans 13 residues. V shed 0 bases and J shed 6 bases, with 7 bases lying between them. The sample is drawn from a study of blood T cells in healthy people across ages. Broader study findings: Underestimates were what the diversity estimates from one million T cells were considered to be. Long-lived donors exceeded aged donors in naive CD4+ cells and diversity. Measured against age, TCR beta diversity per million T cells decreased in a roughly linear manner.

The TCR comes from a woman older than 75 in good health. V and J are TRBV15 and TRBJ2-3; tentative D call: TRBD2 (5 bases). Sequenced material: blood. The CDR3 region has the DNA TGTGCCACCAGCAGAGAACGAGGGGATACGCAGTATTTT. It specifies CATSRERGDTQYF.